One sample yielded the 2 T cell receptor beta chains listed below, sequenced in a study of T cell changes during pregnancy in multiple sclerosis. Here immunoSEQ multiplex PCR was the method, and the copy in TCRdb shows in-frame clones only, minus some. The sample has roughly 41,000 clones, 94% seen once. This specimen was peripheral blood, taken in the third trimester of pregnancy. These receptors all stem from a female donor with multiple sclerosis, enrolled in a pregnancy study.

The gene calls are TRBV19 and TRBJ2-2; the match to TRBD1 covers 7 bases. The germline V gene has CDR1 LNHDA and CDR2 SQIVND (reference sequence). V lost 8 bases to trimming and J lost 1 base; unmatched junction nucleotides: 7. CDR3 length: 15 amino acids. The CDR3 bases are TGTGCCAGTGCCTGGACAGGACGGAACACCGGGGAGCTGTTTTTT. This gives the protein CASAWTGRNTGELFF.

The chain is built from TRBV15 and TRBJ1-1, with 7 bases that match TRBD1. J lost 0 bases, V lost 0 bases, and 10 bases had no gene match. The CDR3 spans 18 residues. Germline-derived CDR1 and CDR2 are LNHNV and YYDKDF (reference sequence). The CDR3 coding sequence is TGTGCCACCAGCAGAGATTACAGGGGTAATCTTTTGAACACTGAAGCTTTCTTT. Its translation: CATSRDYRGNLLNTEAFF.